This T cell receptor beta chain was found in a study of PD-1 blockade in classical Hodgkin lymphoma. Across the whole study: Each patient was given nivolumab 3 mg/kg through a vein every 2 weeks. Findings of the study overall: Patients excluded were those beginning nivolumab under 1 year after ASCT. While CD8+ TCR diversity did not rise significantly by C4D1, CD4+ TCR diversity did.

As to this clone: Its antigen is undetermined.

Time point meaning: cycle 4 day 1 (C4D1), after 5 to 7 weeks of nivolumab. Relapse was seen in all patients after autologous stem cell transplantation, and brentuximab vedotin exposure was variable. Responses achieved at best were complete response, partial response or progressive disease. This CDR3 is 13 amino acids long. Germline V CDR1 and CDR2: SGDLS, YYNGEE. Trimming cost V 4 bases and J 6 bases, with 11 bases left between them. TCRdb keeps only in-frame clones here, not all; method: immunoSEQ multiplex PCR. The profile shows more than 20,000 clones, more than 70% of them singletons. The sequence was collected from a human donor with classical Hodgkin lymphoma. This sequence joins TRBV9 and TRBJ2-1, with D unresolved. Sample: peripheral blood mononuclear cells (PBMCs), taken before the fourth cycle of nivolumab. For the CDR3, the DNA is TGTGCCAGCAGCTACGGACGCGTCAATGAGCAGTTCTTC. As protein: CASSYGRVNEQFF.